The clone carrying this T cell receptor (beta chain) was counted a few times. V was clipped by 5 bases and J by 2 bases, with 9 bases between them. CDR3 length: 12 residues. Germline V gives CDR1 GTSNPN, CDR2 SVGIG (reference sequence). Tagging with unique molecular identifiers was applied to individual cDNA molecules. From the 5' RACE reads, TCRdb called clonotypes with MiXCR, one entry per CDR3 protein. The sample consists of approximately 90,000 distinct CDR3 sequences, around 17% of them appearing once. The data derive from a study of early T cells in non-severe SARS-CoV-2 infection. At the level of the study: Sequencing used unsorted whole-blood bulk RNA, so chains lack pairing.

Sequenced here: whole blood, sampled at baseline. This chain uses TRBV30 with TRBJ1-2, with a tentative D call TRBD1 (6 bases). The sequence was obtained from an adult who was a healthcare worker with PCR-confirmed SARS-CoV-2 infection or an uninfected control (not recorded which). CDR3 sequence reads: CAWGTFNYGYTF. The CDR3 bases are TGTGCCTGGGGGACATTCAACTATGGCTACACCTTC. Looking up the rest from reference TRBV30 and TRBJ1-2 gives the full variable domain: SQTIHQWPATLVQPVGSPLSLECTVEGTSNPNLYWYRQAAGRGLQLLFYSVGIGQISSEVPQNLSASRPQDRQFILSSKKLLLSDSGFYLCAWGTFNYGYTFGSGTRLTVV.